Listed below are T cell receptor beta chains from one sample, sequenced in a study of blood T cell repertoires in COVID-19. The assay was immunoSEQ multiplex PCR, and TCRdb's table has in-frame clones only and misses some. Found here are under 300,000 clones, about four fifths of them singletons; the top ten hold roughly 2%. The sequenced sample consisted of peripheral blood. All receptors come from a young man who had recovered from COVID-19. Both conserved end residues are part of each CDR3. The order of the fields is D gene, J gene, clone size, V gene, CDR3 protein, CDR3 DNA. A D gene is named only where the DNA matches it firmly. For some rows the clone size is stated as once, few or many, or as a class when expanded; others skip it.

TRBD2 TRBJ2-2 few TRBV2 CASSELAANTGELFF TGTGCCAGCAGTGAACTAGCGGCGAACACCGGGGAGCTGTTTTTT
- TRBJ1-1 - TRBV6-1 CASSEGVTKAFF TGTGCCAGCAGTGAAGGGGTGACAAAAGCTTTCTTT
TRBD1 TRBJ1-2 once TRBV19 CASSLGWDSPGYTF TGTGCCAGTAGTTTGGGATGGGACAGCCCTGGCTACACCTTC
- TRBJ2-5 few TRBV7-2 CASTTGPRRETQYF TGTGCCAGCACCACGGGCCCCCGGAGGGAGACCCAGTACTTC
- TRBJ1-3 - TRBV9 CASGRKGNTIYF TGTGCCAGCGGCCGAAAAGGAAACACCATATATTTT
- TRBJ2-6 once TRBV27 CASSFSGGPGANVLTF TGTGCCAGCAGTTTCTCAGGGGGGCCTGGGGCCAACGTCCTGACTTTC
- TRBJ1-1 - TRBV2 CASSGSPRGTEAFF TGTGCCAGCAGTGGGTCCCCACGAGGCACTGAAGCTTTCTTT
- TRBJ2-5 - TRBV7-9 CASSLNAGLPQETQYF TGTGCCAGCAGCTTAAACGCCGGACTACCTCAAGAGACCCAGTACTTC
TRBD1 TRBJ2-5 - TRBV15 CATSRGGQDRETQYF TGTGCCACCAGCAGAGGGGGACAGGATCGGGAGACCCAGTACTTC
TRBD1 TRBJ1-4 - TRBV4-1 CASSQGPGQGEKLFF TGCGCCAGCAGCCAAGGGCCGGGACAGGGAGAAAAACTGTTTTTT
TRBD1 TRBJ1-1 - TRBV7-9 CASSGDRGRPTEAFF TGTGCCAGCAGCGGAGACAGGGGGCGGCCGACTGAAGCTTTCTTT
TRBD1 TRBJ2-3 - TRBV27 CASRSGTGGRPQYF TGTGCCAGCAGATCCGGGACAGGGGGCCGACCGCAGTATTTT
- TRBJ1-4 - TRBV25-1 CASSADRRNEKLFF TGTGCCAGCAGTGCGGACAGAAGGAATGAAAAACTGTTTTTT
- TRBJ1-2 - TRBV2 CASSAAEVYGYTF TGTGCCAGCAGCGCGGCAGAGGTCTATGGCTACACCTTC
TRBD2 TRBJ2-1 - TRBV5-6 CASSLIAGAYNEQFF TGTGCCAGCAGCTTGATCGCGGGGGCCTACAATGAGCAGTTCTTC
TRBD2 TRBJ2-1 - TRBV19 CASSNSGGNYNEQFF TGTGCCAGTAGTAACAGCGGGGGGAACTACAATGAGCAGTTCTTC
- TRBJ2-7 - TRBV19 CASSIRRTEPYEQYF TGTGCCAGTAGTATACGTCGGACTGAACCCTACGAGCAGTACTTC
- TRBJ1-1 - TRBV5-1 CASRYEGNTEAFF TGCGCCAGCAGGTACGAGGGGAACACTGAAGCTTTCTTT
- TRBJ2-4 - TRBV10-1 CASSEFPGSIQYF TGCGCCAGCAGTGAGTTCCCGGGTTCCATTCAGTACTTC